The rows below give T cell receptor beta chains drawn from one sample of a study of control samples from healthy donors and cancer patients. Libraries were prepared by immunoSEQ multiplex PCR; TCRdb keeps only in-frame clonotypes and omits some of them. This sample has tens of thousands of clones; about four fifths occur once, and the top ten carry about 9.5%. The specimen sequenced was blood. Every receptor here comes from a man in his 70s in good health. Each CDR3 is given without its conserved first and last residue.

cdr3_aa: ASSLTVTNTGELF; v_call: TRBV7-2; j_call: TRBJ2-2
cdr3_aa: ATSDPQGVSSYNEQF; v_call: TRBV24-1; j_call: TRBJ2-1
cdr3_aa: ASSQGGGQGEGTQY; v_call: TRBV4-2; j_call: TRBJ2-3
cdr3_aa: AWSVQGEAF; v_call: TRBV30; j_call: TRBJ1-1
cdr3_aa: ASTRPGGNYEQY; v_call: TRBV2; j_call: TRBJ2-7
cdr3_aa: ASSFGTPTYEGYT; v_call: TRBV5-4; j_call: TRBJ1-2
cdr3_aa: ASSPADRGDTQY; v_call: TRBV28; j_call: TRBJ2-3
cdr3_aa: ASREDRDTSPLH; v_call: TRBV6-5; j_call: TRBJ1-6
cdr3_aa: ASRKAGGLLREQY; v_call: TRBV5-6; j_call: TRBJ2-7
cdr3_aa: ASSLGWSNAEAF; v_call: TRBV11-2; j_call: TRBJ1-1
cdr3_aa: ASSRTGTFRYEQY; v_call: TRBV16; j_call: TRBJ2-7
cdr3_aa: ASSLVFEYNEQF; v_call: TRBV5-6; j_call: TRBJ2-1
cdr3_aa: ASKKNGANTGELF; v_call: TRBV6-4; j_call: TRBJ2-2
cdr3_aa: AWSPGTSSYNEQF; v_call: TRBV30; j_call: TRBJ2-1
cdr3_aa: ASSPYWLTDTQY; v_call: TRBV18; j_call: TRBJ2-3
cdr3_aa: ASSTQMNTEAF; v_call: TRBV19; j_call: TRBJ1-1
cdr3_aa: ASSEAVLVSYNEQF; v_call: TRBV2; j_call: TRBJ2-1